This T cell receptor beta chain is drawn from a study of blood T cell repertoires in COVID-19. Study information: Some COVID-19 samples were acute and others convalescent; all came from the United States, Italy and Spain.

Assay: immunoSEQ multiplex PCR; the TCRdb copy retains only in-frame clones and omits some. The sample has 250,000 to 300,000 clones; almost 90% are singletons. Seattle patients were enrolled while actively infected and followed longitudinally. This CDR3 has 14 amino acids. Sequencing was carried out using peripheral blood. This TCR came from a woman aged 25 to 39 with COVID-19, enrolled during active disease. The chain joins TRBV21-1 to TRBJ1-5; the D call in the table, TRBD1, was not verified against the DNA. TRBV21-1 is noted as a pseudogene. The CDR3 sequence is CATFDQGAIQPQHF. DNA for the CDR3: TGTGCCACCTTCGATCAGGGGGCTATTCAGCCCCAGCATTTT.